A selection of T cell receptor beta chains follows, all from one sample in a study of T cell responses to AZD1222 COVID-19 vaccine. The protocol was immunoSEQ multiplex PCR, while the TCRdb copy is restricted to in-frame clones and leaves out a portion. The table has about 110,000 clones, around 80% seen once; the top ten hold 5%. Sample: peripheral blood, taken on day 0 of AZD1222 vaccination. The source of these receptors is an adult in good health. Both conserved end residues are part of each CDR3. D genes are given only for firm matches. The size of a clone is reported for some rows only, either as once, few or many, or as a class for expanded clones.

TRBD1	NA	15	TRBV5-4	TRBJ2-3	TGTGCCAGCAGCCAAGAGGGGGCCTGGACAGATACGCAGTATTTT	CASSQEGAWTDTQYF
NA	once	15	TRBV5-4	TRBJ2-3	TGTGCCAGCAGCTTGACCCTCACAGGCACAGATACGCAGTATTTT	CASSLTLTGTDTQYF
NA	NA	14	TRBV25-1	TRBJ1-2	TGTGCCAGCAGTGACCCAGGGGAAGGCTATGGCTACACCTTC	CASSDPGEGYGYTF
NA	NA	11	TRBV6-5	TRBJ1-6	TGTGCCAGCAAAGGGAATTCACCCCTCCACTTT	CASKGNSPLHF
NA	NA	14	TRBV5-4	TRBJ1-2	TGTGCCAGCAGCCCTTGGGGGGGTCATTATGGCTACACCTTC	CASSPWGGHYGYTF
NA	NA	14	TRBV18	TRBJ1-1	TGTGCCAGCTCACCACCGGGGCTGAACACTGAAGCTTTCTTT	CASSPPGLNTEAFF
NA	few	14	TRBV9	TRBJ2-1	TGTGCCAGCAGCTTATTTGGCTCCTACAATGAGCAGTTCTTC	CASSLFGSYNEQFF
TRBD1	NA	14	TRBV4-2	TRBJ1-2	TGTGCCAGCACCCTCCTACAGGGGCAAGATGGCTACACCTTC	CASTLLQGQDGYTF
NA	NA	15	TRBV7-8	TRBJ1-2	TGTGCCAGCAGCACACGTGGGGGCACTAACTATGGCTACACCTTC	CASSTRGGTNYGYTF
NA	NA	12	TRBV19	TRBJ2-7	TGTGCCAGTAGTGAGCTACTCGGCGAGCAGTACTTC	CASSELLGEQYF
TRBD2	NA	17	TRBV4-3	TRBJ2-3	TGCGCCAGCAGCCAGGTTCCAATCGGGGGGACCACAGATACGCAGTATTTT	CASSQVPIGGTTDTQYF
NA	NA	20	TRBV14	TRBJ1-2	TGTGCCAGCAGCCAAGCCAATTTGCAGGGACTCCTGATTGGGAGTTATGGCTACACCTTC	CASSQANLQGLLIGSYGYTF
NA	NA	15	TRBV19	TRBJ1-2	TGTGCCAGTAGTATAGATCTGACAGGATATAGGGGCTACACCTTC	CASSIDLTGYRGYTF
NA	NA	13	TRBV11-3	TRBJ1-1	TGTGCCAGCAGCTTACTTTCTAACACTGAAGCTTTCTTT	CASSLLSNTEAFF
NA	NA	13	TRBV5-1	TRBJ1-3	TGCGCCAGCAGCTCAGGGGCTGGAAACACCATATATTTT	CASSSGAGNTIYF
NA	NA	14	TRBV29-1	TRBJ2-2	TGCAGCGGTGGGACACTGGGGAACACCGGGGAGCTGTTTTTT	CSGGTLGNTGELFF
NA	NA	15	TRBV14	TRBJ2-5	TGTGCCAGCAGCCAATTTGAGATTGGAATGAAGACCCAGTACTTC	CASSQFEIGMKTQYF
NA	NA	12	TRBV12-3/TRBV12-4	TRBJ1-5	TGTGCCAGCAGCACATCACGATTGTCCCAGCATTTT	CASSTSRLSQHF
TRBD1	NA	15	TRBV5-1	TRBJ2-2	TGCGCCAGCATAGAGGGACAGGTCGGGACCGGGGAGCTGTTTTTT	CASIEGQVGTGELFF
NA	NA	14	TRBV30	TRBJ1-2	TGTGCCTGGAGTGAGGCCGGCCCTAACTATGGCTACACCTTC	CAWSEAGPNYGYTF
NA	NA	15	TRBV5-1	TRBJ2-2	TGCGCCAGCAGCCCCAGGGGGGGCAGTACCGGGGAGCTGTTTTTT	CASSPRGGSTGELFF
TRBD1	NA	16	TRBV18	TRBJ1-5	TGTGCCAGCTCACCCGGGACAGGGGGCCCCAATCAGCCCCAGCATTTT	CASSPGTGGPNQPQHF
TRBD1	NA	15	TRBV5-8	TRBJ1-2	TGTGCCAGCAGCGCCGGGACAGGGGAATACTATGGCTACACCTTC	CASSAGTGEYYGYTF
TRBD1	NA	13	TRBV19	TRBJ1-2	TGTGCCAGTAGCCGGGACAGCATCTATGGCTACACCTTC	CASSRDSIYGYTF
NA	NA	14	TRBV11-3	TRBJ2-2	TGTGCCAGCAGCTTAGGGGACATCACCGGGGAGCTGTTTTTT	CASSLGDITGELFF
NA	NA	12	TRBV29-1	TRBJ2-1	TGCAGCGTTGAGAGGTCGACGGCGGAGCAGTTCTTC	CSVERSTAEQFF
TRBD1	once	13	TRBV27	TRBJ1-4	TGTGCCAGCAGTGGGGCAGGGGGTGAAAAACTGTTTTTT	CASSGAGGEKLFF
NA	few	14	TRBV6-5	TRBJ2-5	TGTGCCAGCAGTCACTTAGAGGAGGGTTTCCCCCAGTACTTC	CASSHLEEGFPQYF
NA	NA	12	TRBV30	TRBJ2-5	TGTGCCTGGAGTATCTTGGCGGAGACCCAGTACTTC	CAWSILAETQYF
NA	NA	14	TRBV29-1	TRBJ2-3	TGCAGCGTTGCGGGGCCCACTAGCACAGATACGCAGTATTTT	CSVAGPTSTDTQYF
NA	NA	15	TRBV5-1	TRBJ1-2	TGCGCCAGCAGCCCCCATTCGACAGGTCATGAGTCGTCGGGCTTC	CASSPHSTGHESSGF
TRBD1	NA	13	TRBV3-1/TRBV3-2	TRBJ1-6	TGTGCCAGCACGGCAGGGGGCAATTCACCCCTCCACTTT	CASTAGGNSPLHF
TRBD1	NA	14	TRBV5-1	TRBJ1-2	TGCGCCAGCAGGGGATCAGGGGGTGACTATGGCTACACCTTC	CASRGSGGDYGYTF
TRBD1	NA	13	TRBV25-1	TRBJ2-5	TGTGCCACCACGGACAGGGGGGGAGAGACCCAGTACTTC	CATTDRGGETQYF
NA	few	14	TRBV6-5	TRBJ2-2	TGTGCCAGCAGTTACAGATCGAACACCGGGGAGCTGTTTTTT	CASSYRSNTGELFF
NA	NA	13	TRBV15	TRBJ1-2	TGTGCCACCAGGGACTGGGGGGCTGATGGCTACACCTTC	CATRDWGADGYTF
NA	NA	13	TRBV30	TRBJ1-5	TGTGCCTGGAGTGAAGGCCCGGGGTCCCCCCAGCATTTT	CAWSEGPGSPQHF
NA	NA	16	TRBV13	TRBJ1-6	TGTGCCAGCAGCCTAACTGGGGCAGCGCTAAATTCACCCCTCCACTTT	CASSLTGAALNSPLHF
NA	NA	14	TRBV5-6	TRBJ1-1	TGTGCCAGCAGCTTGGATACGGCGAACACTGAAGCTTTCTTT	CASSLDTANTEAFF
TRBD1	NA	17	TRBV6-2/TRBV6-3	TRBJ1-1	TGTGCCAGCAGTTACGAGGACAGGGGGAAACGGAACACTGAAGCTTTCTTT	CASSYEDRGKRNTEAFF
NA	NA	16	TRBV19	TRBJ2-2	TGTGCCAGTAGTATAGTGGGAGGACGGATGTACGGGGAGCTGTTTTTT	CASSIVGGRMYGELFF
TRBD2	NA	17	TRBV7-2	TRBJ2-5	TGTGCCAGCAGCCCCCCCCCTCGGCTAGCGGGGGAAGAGACCCAGTACTTC	CASSPPPRLAGEETQYF
NA	once	15	TRBV30	TRBJ1-5	TGTGCCTGGAGAACACGGAACAGGGAGGATCAGCCCCAGCATTTT	CAWRTRNREDQPQHF
NA	NA	15	TRBV6-1	TRBJ1-6	TGTGCCAGCAGTGAAGCAAGCCCTGGCAATTCACCCCTCCACTTT	CASSEASPGNSPLHF
NA	NA	15	TRBV19	TRBJ1-5	TGTGCCAGTAAGTATGACCACTTTAGCAATCAGCCCCAGCATTTT	CASKYDHFSNQPQHF
NA	NA	15	TRBV6-2/TRBV6-3	TRBJ1-5	TGTGCCAGCAGTTACTCGATTAGTACGGATCAGCCCCAGCATTTT	CASSYSISTDQPQHF
NA	NA	13	TRBV27	TRBJ1-2	TGTGCCAGCACCGGGGGGACCCACTATGGCTACACCTTC	CASTGGTHYGYTF
TRBD1	NA	14	TRBV7-8	TRBJ2-3	TGTGCCAGCAGCCCGACAGGGGTGGGAGATACGCAGTATTTT	CASSPTGVGDTQYF
NA	NA	12	TRBV7-8	TRBJ2-1	TGTGCCAGCAGCCCAGACAGCAATGAGCAGTTCTTC	CASSPDSNEQFF
TRBD1	NA	15	TRBV5-1	TRBJ1-1	TGCGCCAGCAGCTTGGGAGAGGGGGCAGCCGGTGGAGCTTTCTTT	CASSLGEGAAGGAFF